This TCR beta chain was profiled in a study of CD8 T cells in ankylosing spondylitis. General study findings and limits: Peripheral blood held disease-linked clones only at relatively low frequency, and these were CD8+. Ankylosing spondylitis blood appeared to be characterized by a TCR beta motif of several highly homologous variants.

CDR3 length: 15 amino acids. Per germline, CDR1 SGHRS and CDR2 YFSETQ. V lost 4 bases, J lost 4 bases, and 9 bases stayed unmatched. TCRdb re-analysed the 5' RACE reads in MiXCR, keeping a single row per CDR3 protein. The sample lists 700,000 to 850,000 distinct CDR3 sequences, 10% to 15% occurring once. This clonotype was recorded a few times. Its antigen is unidentified. The receptor's source is a male donor with ankylosing spondylitis. The chain uses TRBV5-1 and TRBJ1-2, with TRBD1 matching 8 bases. The sequenced material came from blood, either unsorted or a sorted T cell fraction (not recorded which). This CDR3 reads CASSEGPGQAYGYTF. The CDR3 nucleotides read TGCGCCAGCAGCGAGGGCCCGGGACAGGCCTATGGCTACACCTTC.